Presented here are 21 T cell receptor beta chains from one specimen sequenced in a study of T cell changes during pregnancy in multiple sclerosis. Some clones are missing from TCRdb's copy, which holds only in-frame ones; the method was immunoSEQ multiplex PCR. The sample records 45,000 to 60,000 clones, 93% being singletons. The sequences come from peripheral blood, collected in the second trimester of pregnancy. These TCRs come from a female donor with multiple sclerosis, enrolled in a pregnancy study.

The rearrangement uses TRBV5-4 and TRBJ1-1, with unresolved D. V lost 1 base to trimming and J lost 1 base, with 8 bases between them. CDR1 and CDR2 from the germline V gene are SGHNT and YYREEE (reference sequence). CDR3 size: 14 residues. The CDR3 bases are TGTGCCAGCAGCTTGTTTGAGCCGAACACTGAAGCTTTCTTT. Translated, it gives CASSLFEPNTEAFF. Together with reference TRBV5-4 and TRBJ1-1, the CDR3 gives the full variable domain: ETGVTQSPTHLIKTRGQQVTLRCSSQSGHNTVSWYQQALGQGPQFIFQYYREEENGRGNFPPRFSGLQFPNYSSELNVNALELDDSALYLCASSLFEPNTEAFFGQGTRLTVV.

The rearrangement joins TRBV4-3 to TRBJ2-1; the D gene is possibly TRBD2 (5 bases). The germline V gene encodes CDR1 LGHNA and CDR2 YSLEER. Trimming cost V 0 bases and J 0 bases, with 9 bases left between them. This CDR3 has 16 amino acids. The CDR3 bases are TGCGCCAGCAGCCAAGACCGGGGAGACTCCTACAATGAGCAGTTCTTC. Its translation: CASSQDRGDSYNEQFF.

This chain links TRBV25-1 with TRBJ2-1; D may be TRBD2 (6 bases). This CDR3 has 13 residues. Trimming left V 1 base short and J 7 bases short, with 8 bases between. Germline CDR1 and CDR2: MGHDK and SYGVNS. The CDR3 is CASSESGRNEQFF. CDR3 nucleotide sequence: TGTGCCAGCAGTGAATCTGGGAGGAATGAGCAGTTCTTC.

This chain links TRBV27 with TRBJ2-2, with 8 bases identical to TRBD1. Germline V lookup: CDR1 MNHEY, CDR2 SMNVEV (reference sequence). CDR3 length: 17 amino acids. V lost 5 bases and J lost 4; bases outside the gene matches: 12. CDR3 nucleotide sequence: TGTGCCAGCAGTCTCAAGGGGCAGGGGGCTCGCACCGGGGAGCTGTTTTTT. Its translation is CASSLKGQGARTGELFF.

J is TRBJ2-3 and V is TRBV5-1, with TRBD2 matching 9 bases. The germline CDR1 and CDR2 sequences are SGHRS and YFSETQ. Trimming removed 3 bases from V and 2 bases from J; junction bases left unmatched: 4. The CDR3 has 15 amino acids. The chain's CDR3 is CASSSGTSPTDTQYF. The CDR3 nucleotides are TGCGCCAGCAGCTCGGGGACTAGCCCCACAGATACGCAGTATTTT.

The chain joins TRBV6-1 to TRBJ2-2; D gene uncertain. Germline lookup yields CDR1 MNHNS and CDR2 SASEGT. Trimming took off 5 bases at V and 3 bases at J, with 13 bases between the two ends. The CDR3 runs to 15 residues. CDR3 sequence (DNA): TGTGCCAGCAGTTCCCCCAGCGCGGACACCGGGGAGCTGTTTTTT. Translating gives CASSSPSADTGELFF.

The rearrangement uses TRBV25-1 and TRBJ2-5; no reliable D call. The CDR3 is 12 amino acids. The V end was cut by 2 bases, the J end by 4 bases, with 5 bases between. The germline CDR1 and CDR2 sequences are MGHDK and SYGVNS. CDR3 DNA sequence: TGTGCCAGCAGTGAAGGCACAGAGACCCAGTACTTC. This codes for CASSEGTETQYF.

This chain links TRBV28 with TRBJ1-1; 7 bases agree with TRBD1. CDR3 length: 14 amino acids. CDR1 and CDR2 (germline): MDHEN, SYDVKM. The V gene end was trimmed by 2 bases and the J gene end by 10 bases; junction bases not matched to a gene: 10. The DNA of the CDR3 is TGTGCCAGCAGTTTAGGGGGACAGCCCCGACGAGCTTTCTTT. Translated, it gives CASSLGGQPRRAFF.

This chain uses TRBV12-5 with TRBJ2-7; 9 nucleotides match TRBD2. CDR3 size: 16 residues. Losses at the gene ends were 2 bases for V and 7 bases for J; bases not matched to a gene: 12. CDR1 is LGHNT, CDR2 FRNRAP, per germline. The CDR3 DNA reads TGTGCTAGTGGTTTGAGGGTTAGCGGGAGATCGGGTGAGCAGTACTTC. Amino acids: CASGLRVSGRSGEQYF.

This chain uses TRBV7-9 with TRBJ2-1; D may be TRBD2 (6 bases). The CDR3 covers 13 residues. V lost 5 bases and J lost 5, with 10 bases in between. In germline, CDR1 is SEHNR, CDR2 FQNEAQ (reference sequence). CDR3 loop: CASSPTGDNEQFF. CDR3 sequence (DNA): TGTGCCAGCAGCCCCACGGGGGACAATGAGCAGTTCTTC.

This rearrangement joins TRBV7-2 to TRBJ2-7; TRBD2 matches at 10 bases. Unmatched junction bases numbered 18, after V lost 5 bases and J lost 2 bases. Germline V lookup: CDR1 SGHTA, CDR2 FQGNSA. The CDR3 consists of 19 residues. CDR3 DNA: TGTGCCAGCAGCCTTATGGATACTAGCGGGACCTCCGTTACCTACGAGCAGTACTTC. This encodes CASSLMDTSGTSVTYEQYF.

This chain links TRBV7-2 with TRBJ2-1; 10 positions match TRBD1. The V gene's germline CDR1 is SGHTA and CDR2 FQGNSA. Unmatched junction bases numbered 1, after V lost 1 base and J lost 4 bases. The CDR3 is 15 residues long. The CDR3 region is CASSLGGQGYNEQFF. DNA of the CDR3: TGTGCCAGCAGCTTAGGGGGACAGGGGTACAATGAGCAGTTCTTC.

The chain carries TRBV7-9 and TRBJ2-1; TRBD2 aligns across 7 bases. The J segment lost 6 bases and the V segment lost 5 bases, leaving 7 bases of the junction unmatched. This CDR3 contains 14 residues. The V gene's germline CDR1 is SEHNR and CDR2 FQNEAQ (reference sequence). The DNA for the CDR3 is TGTGCCAGCAGCCATACGGGACTATCCAATGAGCAGTTCTTC. Translation: CASSHTGLSNEQFF.

This clone was found once. Other DNA sequences in this specimen translate into the identical CDR3. The genes are TRBV27 and TRBJ2-7; 9 nucleotides line up with TRBD1. The germline V gene encodes CDR1 MNHEY and CDR2 SMNVEV (reference sequence). J was trimmed by 4 bases and V by 2 bases; bases with no gene match: 0. The CDR3 loop spans 13 amino acids. As DNA, the CDR3 is TGTGCCAGCAGTTTAGGGACAGGGTACGAGCAGTACTTC. Residues: CASSLGTGYEQYF.

The chain uses TRBV5-4 and TRBJ2-7, with D unclear. The CDR3 runs to 14 residues. Germline V gene lookup returns CDR1 SGHNT and CDR2 YYREEE (reference sequence). The V gene lost 1 base and the J gene lost 1 base, with 9 bases spanning the gap. CDR3 in DNA: TGTGCCAGCAGCTTGAGTCTTCTATCCTACGAGCAGTACTTC. Its protein is CASSLSLLSYEQYF.

The chain carries TRBV20-1 and TRBJ2-1, with D maybe TRBD2 (5 bases). CDR1 and CDR2 from the germline V gene are DFQATT and SNEGSKA (reference sequence). The ends were cut back, 6 bases at V and 4 bases at J, with 7 bases in the middle. This CDR3 spans 11 amino acids. CDR3 sequence reads: CSAGVYNEQFF. CDR3 bases: TGCAGTGCCGGGGTGTACAATGAGCAGTTCTTC.

The chain employs TRBV28 and TRBJ2-1; 9 nucleotides line up with TRBD1. This CDR3 comprises 16 residues. CDR1 and CDR2 (germline): MDHEN, SYDVKM. After removal of 5 bases from V and 2 bases from J, the junction contained 7 bases not matched to a gene. CDR3 amino acids: CASSPAGQGTYNEQFF. CDR3 nucleotides: TGTGCCAGCAGTCCCGCGGGACAGGGTACCTACAATGAGCAGTTCTTC.

Only one count was recorded for this clone. The chain couples TRBV15 to TRBJ2-5; the D gene is possibly TRBD2 (5 bases). The germline V gene has CDR1 LNHNV and CDR2 YYDKDF (reference sequence). This CDR3 contains 14 residues. V was trimmed by 3 bases and J by 1 base, leaving 9 bases between them. The CDR3 DNA follows: TGTGCCACCAGCAGGAGGGCAGTCCAAGAGACCCAGTACTTC. Residues: CATSRRAVQETQYF. Using reference TRBV15 and TRBJ2-5 for the parts outside the CDR3, the full variable domain is DAMVIQNPRYQVTQFGKPVTLSCSQTLNHNVMYWYQQKSSQAPKLLFHYYDKDFNNEADTPDNFQSRRPNTSFCFLDIRSPGLGDTAMYLCATSRRAVQETQYFGPGTRLLVL.

This chain joins TRBV5-4 and TRBJ1-1; maybe TRBD1 (5 bases). Per germline, CDR1 SGHNT and CDR2 YYREEE (reference sequence). V shed 5 bases and J shed 6 bases, with 14 bases lying between them. This CDR3 region has 13 residues. This CDR3 is CASSLAGGAEAFF. The DNA of the CDR3 is TGTGCCAGCAGTCTGGCGGGGGGAGCTGAAGCTTTCTTT. Drawing the rest from reference TRBV5-4 and TRBJ1-1, the complete variable domain is ETGVTQSPTHLIKTRGQQVTLRCSSQSGHNTVSWYQQALGQGPQFIFQYYREEENGRGNFPPRFSGLQFPNYSSELNVNALELDDSALYLCASSLAGGAEAFFGQGTRLTVV.

Here the CDR3 reads CASSQSTGQYDTQYF. In DNA form, the CDR3 reads TGTGCCAGCAGCCAGTCGACAGGGCAATACGATACGCAGTATTTT. This chain uses TRBV14 with TRBJ2-3, with 7 bases aligning to TRBD1. V lost 3 bases, J lost 6 bases, and 9 bases stayed unmatched. Germline CDR1 SGHDN, CDR2 FVKESK. The CDR3 length is 15 residues.

The J gene is TRBJ2-3, the V gene TRBV18, with 7 nucleotides matching TRBD2. V was clipped by 5 bases and J by 1 base; unmatched bases: 6. The CDR3 has 15 residues. CDR1 is KGHSH and CDR2 is LQKENI in the germline V gene. DNA for the CDR3: TGTGCCAGCTCAGTAGCGGGTAGAGGCACAGATACGCAGTATTTT. Amino acids: CASSVAGRGTDTQYF. The full variable domain, with the rest looked up from reference TRBV18 and TRBJ2-3, is NAGVMQNPRHLVRRRGQEARLRCSPMKGHSHVYWYRQLPEEGLKFMVYLQKENIIDESGMPKERFSAEFPKEGPSILRIQQVVRGDSAAYFCASSVAGRGTDTQYFGPGTRLTVL.